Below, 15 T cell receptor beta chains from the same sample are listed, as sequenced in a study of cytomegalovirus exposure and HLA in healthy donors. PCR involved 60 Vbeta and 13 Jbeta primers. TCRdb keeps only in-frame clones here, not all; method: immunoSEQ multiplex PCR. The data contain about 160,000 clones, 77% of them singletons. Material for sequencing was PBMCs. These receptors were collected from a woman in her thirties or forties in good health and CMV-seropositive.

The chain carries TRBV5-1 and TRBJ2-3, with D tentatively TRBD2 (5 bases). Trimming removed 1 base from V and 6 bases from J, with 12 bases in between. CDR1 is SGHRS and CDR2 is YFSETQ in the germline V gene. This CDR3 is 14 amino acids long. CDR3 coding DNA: TGCGCCAGCAGCTTGTGGGGAGATATGGATACGCAGTATTTT. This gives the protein CASSLWGDMDTQYF.

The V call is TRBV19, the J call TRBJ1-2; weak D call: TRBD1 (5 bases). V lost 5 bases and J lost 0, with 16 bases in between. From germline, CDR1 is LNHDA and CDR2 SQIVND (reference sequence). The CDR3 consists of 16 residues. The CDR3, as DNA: TGTGCCAGTAGTCCATTGTTGGACATCCCTAACTATGGCTACACCTTC. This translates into CASSPLLDIPNYGYTF.

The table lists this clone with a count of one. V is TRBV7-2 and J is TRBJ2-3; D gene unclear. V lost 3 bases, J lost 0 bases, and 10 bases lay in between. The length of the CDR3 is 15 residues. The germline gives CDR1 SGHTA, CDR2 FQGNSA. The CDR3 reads CASSFRLISTDTQYF. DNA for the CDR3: TGTGCCAGCAGCTTCAGACTTATAAGCACAGATACGCAGTATTTT. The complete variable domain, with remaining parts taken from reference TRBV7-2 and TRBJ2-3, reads GAGVSQSPSNKVTEKGKDVELRCDPISGHTALYWYRQSLGQGLEFLIYFQGNSAPDKSGLPSDRFSAERTGGSVSTLTIQRTQQEDSAVYLCASSFRLISTDTQYFGPGTRLTVL.

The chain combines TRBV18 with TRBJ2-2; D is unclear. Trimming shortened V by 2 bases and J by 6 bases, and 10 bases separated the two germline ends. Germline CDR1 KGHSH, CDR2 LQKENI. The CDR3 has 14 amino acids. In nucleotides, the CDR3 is TGTGCCAGCTCACCAAACGCGGTTCCCGGGGAGCTGTTTTTT. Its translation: CASSPNAVPGELFF.

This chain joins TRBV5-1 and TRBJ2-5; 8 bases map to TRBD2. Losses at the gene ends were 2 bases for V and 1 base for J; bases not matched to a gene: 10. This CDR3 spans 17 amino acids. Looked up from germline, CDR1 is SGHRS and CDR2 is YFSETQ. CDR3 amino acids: CASSFKYPSGPQETQYF. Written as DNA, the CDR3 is TGCGCCAGCAGCTTTAAATATCCTAGCGGGCCCCAAGAGACCCAGTACTTC.

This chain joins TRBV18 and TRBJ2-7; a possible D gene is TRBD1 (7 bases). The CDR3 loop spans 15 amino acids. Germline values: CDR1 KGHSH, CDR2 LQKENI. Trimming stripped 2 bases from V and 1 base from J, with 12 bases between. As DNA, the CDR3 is TGTGCCAGCTCACCAGGCGGGACAGCGTCCTACGAGCAGTACTTC. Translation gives CASSPGGTASYEQYF.

The CDR3 DNA is TGTGCCAGCAGCACTAGACTAGATCTAAATGAGCAGTTCTTC. Its protein product is CASSTRLDLNEQFF. V and J are TRBV5-6 and TRBJ2-1; a possible D gene is TRBD2 (6 bases). The germline V and J ends were trimmed by 4 bases and 7 bases, with 15 bases remaining between them. This CDR3 spans 14 amino acids. Germline CDR1 reads SGHDT; CDR2 reads YYEEEE. Using reference TRBV5-6 and TRBJ2-1 for the parts outside the CDR3, the full variable domain is DAGVTQSPTHLIKTRGQQVTLRCSPKSGHDTVSWYQQALGQGPQFIFQYYEEEERQRGNFPDRFSGHQFPNYSSELNVNALLLGDSALYLCASSTRLDLNEQFFGPGTRLTVL.

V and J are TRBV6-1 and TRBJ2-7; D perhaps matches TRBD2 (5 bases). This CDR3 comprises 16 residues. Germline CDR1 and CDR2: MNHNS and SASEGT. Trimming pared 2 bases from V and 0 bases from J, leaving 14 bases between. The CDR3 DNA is TGTGCCAGCAGTGAATTGTTAGCGCCCAGCTCCTACGAGCAGTACTTC. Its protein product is CASSELLAPSSYEQYF.

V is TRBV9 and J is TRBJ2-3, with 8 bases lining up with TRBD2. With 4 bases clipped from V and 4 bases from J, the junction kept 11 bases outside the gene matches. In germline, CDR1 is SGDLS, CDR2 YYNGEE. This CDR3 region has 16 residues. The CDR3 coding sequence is TGTGCCAGCAGCCCCCCGGATAGCGGGGTTTCAGATACGCAGTATTTT. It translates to CASSPPDSGVSDTQYF.

The CDR3 is CASSEPPAEANTIYF. CDR3 DNA: TGTGCCAGCAGTGAACCGCCAGCCGAGGCAAACACCATATATTTT. The chain carries TRBV6-1 and TRBJ1-3, with D unresolved. The germline V gene has CDR1 MNHNS and CDR2 SASEGT. Trimming took 2 bases from V and 6 from J, leaving 14 bases between them. This CDR3 has 15 amino acids.

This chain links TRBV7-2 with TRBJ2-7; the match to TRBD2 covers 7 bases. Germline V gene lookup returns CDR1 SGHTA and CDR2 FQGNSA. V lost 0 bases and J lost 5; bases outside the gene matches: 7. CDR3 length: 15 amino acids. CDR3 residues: CASSLAAGAANEQYF. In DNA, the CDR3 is TGTGCCAGCAGCTTAGCGGCGGGAGCAGCAAACGAGCAGTACTTC.

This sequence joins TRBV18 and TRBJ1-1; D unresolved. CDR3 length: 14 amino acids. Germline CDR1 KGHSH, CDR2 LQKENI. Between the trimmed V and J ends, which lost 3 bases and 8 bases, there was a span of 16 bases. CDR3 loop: CASSPFNPGMEAFF. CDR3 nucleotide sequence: TGTGCCAGCTCACCGTTCAATCCGGGGATGGAAGCTTTCTTT. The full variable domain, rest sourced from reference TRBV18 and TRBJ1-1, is NAGVMQNPRHLVRRRGQEARLRCSPMKGHSHVYWYRQLPEEGLKFMVYLQKENIIDESGMPKERFSAEFPKEGPSILRIQQVVRGDSAAYFCASSPFNPGMEAFFGQGTRLTVV.

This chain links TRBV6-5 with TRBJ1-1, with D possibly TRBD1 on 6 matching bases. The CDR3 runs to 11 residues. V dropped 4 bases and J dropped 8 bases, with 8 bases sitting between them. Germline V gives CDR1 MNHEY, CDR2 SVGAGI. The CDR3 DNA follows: TGTGCCAGCAGTTCCGGGACAGAAGCTTTCTTT. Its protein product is CASSSGTEAFF.

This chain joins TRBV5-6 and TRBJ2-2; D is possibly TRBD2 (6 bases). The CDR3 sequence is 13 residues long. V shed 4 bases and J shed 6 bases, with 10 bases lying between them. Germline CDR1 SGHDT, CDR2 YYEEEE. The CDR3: CASSPTGAGELFF. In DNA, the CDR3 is TGTGCCAGCAGCCCTACGGGGGCCGGGGAGCTGTTTTTT.

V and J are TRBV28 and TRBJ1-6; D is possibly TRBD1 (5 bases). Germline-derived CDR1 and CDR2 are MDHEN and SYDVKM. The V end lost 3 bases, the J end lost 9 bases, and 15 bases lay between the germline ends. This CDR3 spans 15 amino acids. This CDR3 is CASSFRQGRSSPLHF. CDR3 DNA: TGTGCCAGCAGTTTTCGGCAGGGTAGAAGTTCACCCCTCCACTTT.